The 23 T cell receptor beta chains given below trace back to one sample, sequenced in a study of T cell responses to AZD1222 COVID-19 vaccine. Measured with immunoSEQ multiplex PCR; TCRdb has only the in-frame clones, and not every one. Of approximately 180,000 clones detected, approximately 90% appear once; the ten largest clones hold under 7.5%. The material sequenced was peripheral blood, taken on day 0 of AZD1222 vaccination. Receptors originate from an adult in good health.

The V gene is TRBV11-2, the J gene TRBJ1-5; no firm D call. The germline V gene has CDR1 SGHAT and CDR2 FQNNGV. The ends were cut back, 5 bases at V and 5 bases at J, with 10 bases in the middle. The CDR3 is 13 amino acids. The chain's CDR3 is CASSLIRDQPQHF. Here the CDR3 DNA reads TGTGCCAGCAGCCTCATCCGGGATCAGCCCCAGCATTTT.

V gene TRBV6-2 or TRBV6-3 combines with J gene TRBJ2-7; D unclear. With 2 bases removed from V and 3 bases from J, the gap between germline ends came to 11 bases. In germline, CDR1 is MNHEY, CDR2 SVGEGT. The CDR3 extends over 14 amino acids. The DNA of the CDR3 is TGTGCCAGCAGTTACGGCGCCAGCCGCTACGAGCAGTACTTC. It encodes CASSYGASRYEQYF.

Here the CDR3 DNA reads TGCAGCGTTGAAAAGGACAGGAACTATGGCTACACCTTC. This sequence encodes CSVEKDRNYGYTF. This chain joins TRBV29-1 and TRBJ1-2, with 7 bases identical to TRBD1. Per germline, CDR1 SQVTM and CDR2 ANQGSEA. Germline trimming cut 2 bases from V and 2 bases from J; bases unmatched to any gene: 2. The CDR3 spans 13 residues.

The genes are TRBV3-1 (or the pseudogene TRBV3-2) and TRBJ1-1; D not certain. The V and J ends lost 3 bases and 3 bases respectively, with 8 bases between them. The CDR3 consists of 13 residues. Germline CDR1 is LGHDT and CDR2 is YNNKEL (reference sequence). This CDR3 reads CASSQLEDTEAFF. The CDR3 DNA sequence: TGTGCCAGCAGCCAGCTGGAAGACACTGAAGCTTTCTTT.

The V call is TRBV7-9, the J call TRBJ1-4; D is perhaps TRBD1 (5 bases). The length of the CDR3 is 17 residues. Germline V gene data show CDR1 as SEHNR and CDR2 as FQNEAQ (reference sequence). Trimming took off 0 bases at V and 4 bases at J, with 15 bases between the two ends. The DNA for the CDR3 is TGTGCCAGCAGCTTAGCGCTGACAGATACCCTTAATGAAAAACTGTTTTTT. It encodes CASSLALTDTLNEKLFF.

The rearrangement links TRBV10-2 to TRBJ2-7; the match to TRBD1 covers 9 bases. This CDR3 region has 16 residues. Looked up from germline, CDR1 is WSHSY and CDR2 is SAAADI. Germline trimming cut 2 bases from V and 2 bases from J; bases unmatched to any gene: 7. The CDR3 reads CASSEISGTGPYEQYF. In nucleotides, the CDR3 is TGCGCCAGCAGTGAGATCTCTGGGACAGGGCCCTACGAGCAGTACTTC.

J is TRBJ2-7 and V is TRBV6-5, with D possibly being TRBD2 (5 bases). Trimming removed 10 bases from V and 1 base from J, with 17 bases in between. Germline loops: CDR1 MNHEY, CDR2 SVGAGI. The CDR3 has 14 amino acids. The CDR3 sequence is CATHPGFISYEQYF. CDR3 sequence (DNA): TGTGCCACACACCCGGGGTTTATTTCCTACGAGCAGTACTTC.

The rearrangement joins TRBV28 to TRBJ1-2, with 9 bases identical to TRBD1. Per the germline V gene, CDR1 is MDHEN and CDR2 is SYDVKM. Trimming took 5 bases from V and 7 from J; bases not matched to a gene: 11. The CDR3 totals 15 residues. The CDR3 DNA follows: TGTGCCAGCAGTATAAGGGACAGGGCGATACCTGGCTACACCTTC. It specifies CASSIRDRAIPGYTF.

The chain links TRBV6-2 or TRBV6-3 to TRBJ1-4; D remains ambiguous. Looked up from germline, CDR1 is MNHEY and CDR2 is SVGEGT. CDR3 size: 13 residues. V shed 2 bases and J shed 8 bases, with 9 bases lying between them. As DNA, the CDR3 is TGTGCCAGCAGTTACGGAGGTTGGGAAAAACTGTTTTTT. Encoded protein: CASSYGGWEKLFF.

The rearrangement links TRBV4-1 to TRBJ1-5, with D possibly TRBD1 on 6 matching bases. The CDR3 contains 15 residues. Germline V gene data show CDR1 as MGHRA and CDR2 as YSYEKL. Trimming left V 5 bases short and J 0 bases short, with 11 bases between. The CDR3 region is CASSWTATSNQPQHF. CDR3 coding DNA: TGCGCCAGCAGCTGGACAGCTACTAGCAATCAGCCCCAGCATTTT.

The chain couples TRBV7-9 to TRBJ1-2, with D unclear. Looked up from germline, CDR1 is SEHNR and CDR2 is FQNEAQ (reference sequence). The CDR3 has 16 amino acids. V lost 2 bases, J lost 5 bases, and 18 bases lay in between. The CDR3, as DNA: TGTGCCAGCAGCTTACAGCCGGGTTCAACCTTATATGGCTACACCTTC. It is translated as CASSLQPGSTLYGYTF.

The CDR3 protein is CASSRTRFGELFF. The CDR3 nucleotides read TGTGCCAGCAGTCGGACGAGGTTCGGGGAGCTGTTTTTT. The rearrangement uses TRBV6-5 and TRBJ2-2, with no clear D. The CDR3 contains 13 residues. Per germline, CDR1 MNHEY and CDR2 SVGAGI. V was clipped by 5 bases and J by 7 bases, with 11 bases between them.

V gene TRBV2 combines with J gene TRBJ2-1, with 7 bases matching TRBD1. Looked up from germline, CDR1 is SNHLY and CDR2 is FYNNEI. This CDR3 contains 15 residues. J was trimmed by 2 bases and V by 8 bases; bases with no gene match: 9. The CDR3 protein is CASQTNRGAYNEQFF. CDR3 bases: TGTGCCAGCCAAACCAACAGGGGCGCCTACAATGAGCAGTTCTTC. The entire variable domain, with the rest obtained from reference TRBV2 and TRBJ2-1, is as follows: EPEVTQTPSHQVTQMGQEVILRCVPISNHLYFYWYRQILGQKVEFLVSFYNNEISEKSEIFDDQFSVERPDGSNFTLKIRSTKLEDSAMYFCASQTNRGAYNEQFFGPGTRLTVL.

This clone was seen just once. The chain employs TRBV6-5 and TRBJ1-5; D not resolved. The CDR3 length is 12 residues. Per the germline V gene, CDR1 is MNHEY and CDR2 is SVGAGI. V was cut by 7 bases and J by 7 bases, with 11 bases left in between. The CDR3 DNA sequence: TGTGCCAGCACGGAAACCACGCAGCCCCAGCATTTT. This codes for CASTETTQPQHF.

The chain joins TRBV7-9 to TRBJ1-5; D gene ambiguous. Germline values: CDR1 SEHNR, CDR2 FQNEAQ (reference sequence). Trimming took 1 base from V and 3 from J, leaving 1 base between them. The CDR3 is 12 residues long. The DNA for the CDR3 is TGTGCCAGCAGCTTAGACAATCAGCCCCAGCATTTT. Its translation is CASSLDNQPQHF.

This clone was counted between two and nine times. This chain uses TRBV6-6 with TRBJ2-1; D call uncertain. The CDR3 is made up of 11 amino acids. CDR1 is MNHNY and CDR2 is SVGAGI in the germline V gene (reference sequence). Trimming removed 6 bases from V and 7 bases from J, with 7 bases in between. Here the CDR3 DNA reads TGTGCCAGCAGAGGACCAAATGAGCAGTTCTTC. Translating it yields CASRGPNEQFF.

V gene TRBV11-1 combines with J gene TRBJ2-2; D ambiguous. Germline assignment: CDR1 SGHAT and CDR2 FQDESV (reference sequence). V gave up 4 bases and J gave up 2 bases, with 2 bases separating them. The CDR3 is 12 residues long. CDR3 bases: TGTGCCAGCAGCTCCAACACCGGGGAGCTGTTTTTT. Amino acid sequence: CASSSNTGELFF. Combining the CDR3 with reference TRBV11-1 and TRBJ2-2 gives the whole variable domain EAEVAQSPRYKITEKSQAVAFWCDPISGHATLYWYRQILGQGPELLVQFQDESVVDDSQLPKDRFSAERLKGVDSTLKIQPAELGDSAMYLCASSSNTGELFFGEGSRLTVL.

The rearrangement links TRBV30 to TRBJ1-4, with a possible D match to TRBD1 (5 bases). CDR1 GTSNPN and CDR2 SVGIG come from the germline V gene (reference sequence). The CDR3 is 16 amino acids. The V gene lost 2 bases and the J gene lost 7 bases, with 20 bases spanning the gap. The chain's CDR3 is CAWSPPGPTTGEKLFF. DNA of the CDR3: TGTGCCTGGAGTCCCCCGGGACCCACCACTGGTGAAAAACTGTTTTTT.

The gene calls are TRBV18 and TRBJ2-3; 7 bases line up with TRBD1. Per germline, CDR1 KGHSH and CDR2 LQKENI. The CDR3 covers 18 residues. The V segment lost 1 base and the J segment 2 bases; nucleotides outside the gene matches: 12. CDR3 coding DNA: TGTGCCAGCTCACCACAGTTAGAGGGACAGAGGATCACAGATACGCAGTATTTT. It codes for CASSPQLEGQRITDTQYF.

The genes are TRBV3-1 (or the pseudogene TRBV3-2) and TRBJ2-1, with TRBD2 matching 10 bases. Germline trimming cut 1 base from V and 14 bases from J; bases unmatched to any gene: 5. This CDR3 contains 13 residues. Germline CDR1 reads LGHDT; CDR2 reads YNNKEL (reference sequence). CDR3 DNA sequence: TGTGCCAGCAGCCAAGCGAGTAGCGGGGGGAAGTTCTTC. The encoded protein is CASSQASSGGKFF.

The J gene is TRBJ2-7, the V gene TRBV19; D uncertain. Trimming stripped 5 bases from V and 4 bases from J, with 18 bases between. Germline CDR1 reads LNHDA; CDR2 reads SQIVND (reference sequence). The CDR3 extends over 15 amino acids. The CDR3 nucleotides read TGTGCCAGTAGTGTTAAGGACGGATCCCAATACGAGCAGTACTTC. Translating it yields CASSVKDGSQYEQYF.

The chain combines TRBV19 with TRBJ1-4; 9 bases map to TRBD1. The germline V gene encodes CDR1 LNHDA and CDR2 SQIVND (reference sequence). Germline trimming cut 6 bases from V and 5 bases from J; bases unmatched to any gene: 4. The CDR3 extends over 14 amino acids. As DNA, the CDR3 is TGTGCCAGTAGCCCCGGGACAGGGAATGAAAAACTGTTTTTT. Amino acid sequence: CASSPGTGNEKLFF. Full variable domain (outside the CDR3, taken from reference TRBV19 and TRBJ1-4): DGGITQSPKYLFRKEGQNVTLSCEQNLNHDAMYWYRQDPGQGLRLIYYSQIVNDFQKGDIAEGYSVSREKKESFPLTVTSAQKNPTAFYLCASSPGTGNEKLFFGSGTQLSVL.

This chain links TRBV7-2 with TRBJ2-2, with 11 nucleotides matching TRBD2. The CDR3 extends over 14 amino acids. Germline lookup yields CDR1 SGHTA and CDR2 FQGNSA. With V trimmed by 10 bases and J by 2 bases, 3 bases remained unmatched. The CDR3 sequence: CAIGTSGNTGELFF. The CDR3 nucleotides read TGTGCCATAGGGACTAGCGGTAACACCGGGGAGCTGTTTTTT.